The rows below give T cell receptor beta chains drawn from one sample of a study of neoadjuvant anti-PD-1 for oral cavity cancer. The protocol was immunoSEQ multiplex PCR, while the TCRdb copy is restricted to in-frame clones and leaves out a portion. The sample comprises some 15,000 clones, approximately 71% of which are singletons, and under 3% rests with the top ten. Sequenced here: PBMCs, sampled before nivolumab (anti-PD-1) treatment. The receptor source for this set is a person aged 40-85 years with oral cavity squamous cell carcinoma. CDR3s include the opening cysteine and the closing phenylalanine or tryptophan. A D gene is named only where the DNA matches it firmly. Clone size appears in some rows only: once, few, many, or a class for an expanded clone.

>TRBD1|once|TRBJ2-4|13|TRBV10-3
TGTGCCATCAGGGGACAGGGAACGGGGATTCAGTACTTC
CAIRGQGTGIQYF
>TRBD1|few|TRBJ1-2|15|TRBV5-6
TGTGCCAGCAGCTTACGGACAGGGGGAGTCTATGGCTACACCTTC
CASSLRTGGVYGYTF
>NA|NA|TRBJ1-4|12|TRBV25-1
TGTGCCAGCAGTCCACTTAATGAAAAACTGTTTTTT
CASSPLNEKLFF
>TRBD1|NA|TRBJ2-1|21|TRBV5-1
TGCGCCAGCAGCTTGGTAGTAGGGGACAGGTCCGATAGCACCACAGAGGATGAGCAGTTCTTC
CASSLVVGDRSDSTTEDEQFF
>NA|NA|TRBJ1-2|12|TRBV6-6
TGTGCCAGCAGAGAGAAAAACTATGGCTACACCTTC
CASREKNYGYTF
>NA|few|TRBJ2-5|12|TRBV10-3
TGTGCCATCAGTGTTGCCGGGGAGACCCAGTACTTC
CAISVAGETQYF
>TRBD2|NA|TRBJ2-1|14|TRBV7-2
TGTGCCAGCAGTCGGACTAGCGGGTTCGATGAGCAGTTCTTC
CASSRTSGFDEQFF
>NA|NA|TRBJ2-5|13|TRBV6-6
TGTGCCAGCAAAGAAACAGGGTCGGGGACCCAGTACTTC
CASKETGSGTQYF
>NA|few|TRBJ1-2|10|TRBV19
TGTGCCAGTAAGCGGGATGGCTACACCTTC
CASKRDGYTF
>TRBD2|NA|TRBJ2-1|16|TRBV6-5
TGTGCCAGCAGTTACTCAAAACTAGCGGGAGGGAATGAGCAGTTCTTC
CASSYSKLAGGNEQFF
>NA|NA|TRBJ1-5|14|TRBV19
TGTGCCAGTACCATCGAGGGGTACGGTCAGCCCCAGCATTTT
CASTIEGYGQPQHF
>TRBD2|NA|TRBJ2-7|15|TRBV5-1
TGCGCCAGCAGCTTGGTGGCTAGCGGGAGGAACGAGCAGTACTTC
CASSLVASGRNEQYF
>NA|NA|TRBJ1-1|15|TRBV5-4
TGTGCCAGCAGCCGCCATCCGGGGGCGAACACTGAAGCTTTCTTT
CASSRHPGANTEAFF
>NA|NA|TRBJ1-5|15|TRBV30
TGTGCCTGGAGTTCAGCAGGGCCGTGGAATCAGCCCCAGCATTTT
CAWSSAGPWNQPQHF
>TRBD1|few|TRBJ1-2|16|TRBV6-5
TGTGCCAGCAGTTTCCTGCGTACAGGGGGCGGCTATGGCTACACCTTC
CASSFLRTGGGYGYTF
>TRBD1|few|TRBJ1-2|15|TRBV7-9
TGTGCCAGCAGCTTGCAAGGGGGCGATCTCTATGGCTACACCTTC
CASSLQGGDLYGYTF
>NA|few|TRBJ1-1|13|TRBV30
TGTGCCTGGGGCAGAGGGTCCGCCACTGAAGCTTTCTTT
CAWGRGSATEAFF
>TRBD1|NA|TRBJ2-1|14|TRBV11-2
TGTGCCAGCAGCAATCCGGACAGGGACAATGAGCAGTTCTTC
CASSNPDRDNEQFF
>NA|NA|TRBJ1-4|13|TRBV5-1
TGCGCCAGCAGCGCCGAAAACGGTGAAAAACTGTTTTTT
CASSAENGEKLFF
>NA|few|TRBJ2-2|14|TRBV12-5
TGTGCTAGTGGTTTAAGAGGGCCGGGCGGGGAGCTGTTTTTT
CASGLRGPGGELFF
>TRBD2|NA|TRBJ2-2|15|TRBV6-1
TGTGCCAGCACCATGGAGGCGGGAGCGACCGGGGAGCTGTTTTTT
CASTMEAGATGELFF
>TRBD1|NA|TRBJ1-1|14|TRBV6-1
TGTGCCAGCAGTTTGACAGGGGGCAACACTGAAGCTTTCTTT
CASSLTGGNTEAFF